The rows below give T cell receptor beta chains drawn from one sample of a study of OX40 agonist ivuxolimab in advanced cancers. The protocol was immunoSEQ multiplex PCR, while the TCRdb copy is restricted to in-frame clones and leaves out a portion. The sample includes about 63,000 clones, about 89% of them seen just once. The specimen comprised CD4+ or CD8+ T cells sorted from blood, sampled in a trial of the OX40 agonist ivuxolimab. These receptors all stem from an adult with an advanced solid tumor such as melanoma, head and neck, liver or kidney cancer. CDR3s include the opening cysteine and the closing phenylalanine or tryptophan. D genes are given only for firm matches. Size is stated for part of the rows, as once, few or many counts, or as a class when the clone is expanded.

D gene,clone size,V gene,CDR3 length,J gene,CDR3 protein,CDR3 DNA
-,-,TRBV9,15,TRBJ1-4,CASSVDGGANEKLFF,TGTGCCAGCAGCGTAGATGGGGGGGCAAATGAAAAACTGTTTTTT
TRBD1,-,TRBV9,16,TRBJ2-7,CASSYYPDRGSYEQYF,TGTGCCAGCAGCTATTACCCAGACAGGGGGAGCTACGAGCAGTACTTC
-,-,TRBV29-1,11,TRBJ1-2,CSVRDYYGYTF,TGCAGCGTTCGCGACTACTATGGCTACACCTTC
TRBD2,once,TRBV19,14,TRBJ2-7,CASSPGTITYEQYF,TGTGCCAGTAGTCCAGGGACTATTACCTACGAGCAGTACTTC
TRBD2,-,TRBV9,15,TRBJ2-1,CASSVYRDYNNEQFF,TGTGCCAGCAGCGTATACCGGGACTACAACAATGAGCAGTTCTTC
-,-,TRBV27,15,TRBJ2-2,CASSLVAENTGELFF,TGTGCCAGCAGTTTAGTAGCGGAGAACACCGGGGAGCTGTTTTTT
TRBD1,-,TRBV6-5,14,TRBJ2-5,CASRQTGPQETQYF,TGTGCCAGCAGGCAGACAGGGCCCCAAGAGACCCAGTACTTC
TRBD2,-,TRBV14,17,TRBJ2-2,CASSQGGSGSRAGELFF,TGTGCCAGCAGCCAAGGTGGTAGCGGGAGTCGGGCCGGGGAGCTGTTTTTT
TRBD1,-,TRBV7-2,18,TRBJ2-2,CASSLSETGGPNTGELFF,TGTGCCAGCAGCTTATCCGAGACAGGGGGGCCTAACACCGGGGAGCTGTTTTTT
TRBD1,-,TRBV9,13,TRBJ2-7,CASSGQGDYEQYF,TGTGCCAGCAGCGGACAGGGCGACTACGAGCAGTACTTC
-,-,TRBV27,13,TRBJ2-1,CASSLSRVNEQFF,TGTGCCAGCAGTTTAAGTAGGGTCAATGAGCAGTTCTTC
-,-,TRBV9,15,TRBJ1-5,CASSLGGGTNQPQHF,TGTGCCAGCAGCCTAGGAGGAGGGACAAATCAGCCCCAGCATTTT
TRBD2,-,TRBV4-3,16,TRBJ2-3,CASSTERELPADTQYF,TGCGCCAGCAGTACCGAGCGGGAGCTTCCCGCAGATACGCAGTATTTT
TRBD2,-,TRBV4-2,16,TRBJ2-1,CASSQDHPAGNNEQFF,TGTGCCAGCAGCCAAGATCACCCAGCGGGGAACAATGAGCAGTTCTTC
-,-,TRBV4-1,14,TRBJ2-1,CASSQDSGVTEQFF,TGCGCCAGCAGCCAAGATTCCGGGGTCACTGAGCAGTTCTTC
TRBD1,-,TRBV11-2,15,TRBJ2-7,CASSPGQGTPREQYF,TGTGCCAGCAGCCCGGGACAGGGTACCCCCAGGGAGCAGTACTTC
TRBD1,-,TRBV2,16,TRBJ1-1,CASPTTGQGANTEAFF,TGTGCCAGCCCAACTACCGGACAGGGGGCGAACACTGAAGCTTTCTTT
-,once,TRBV7-9,15,TRBJ2-2,CASSARQDNTGELFF,TGTGCCAGCAGCGCCCGACAGGACAACACCGGGGAGCTGTTTTTT
-,-,TRBV7-9,16,TRBJ1-2,CASSLSFGRSIYGYTF,TGTGCCAGCAGCTTATCATTCGGCCGAAGCATCTATGGCTACACCTTC
-,-,TRBV15,17,TRBJ2-6,CATSSFLVGPGANVLTF,TGTGCCACCAGCAGTTTTCTAGTAGGCCCTGGGGCCAACGTCCTGACTTTC
-,once,TRBV27,12,TRBJ2-5,CASSFLRETQYF,TGTGCCAGCAGTTTTCTTCGTGAGACCCAGTACTTC
TRBD1,-,TRBV30,14,TRBJ1-5,CAWSASGTVQPQHF,TGTGCCTGGAGCGCGTCCGGGACAGTTCAGCCCCAGCATTTT
-,-,TRBV5-4,15,TRBJ2-7,CASSFRGSPTYEQYF,TGTGCCAGCAGCTTTAGGGGATCCCCGACCTACGAGCAGTACTTC
-,-,TRBV25-1,16,TRBJ2-5,CASSEWGGGNQETQYF,TGTGCCAGCAGTGAATGGGGTGGGGGTAACCAAGAGACCCAGTACTTC
-,-,TRBV2,12,TRBJ2-1,CASSGERDEQFF,TGTGCCAGCAGTGGGGAGCGCGATGAGCAGTTCTTC
-,-,TRBV6-6,12,TRBJ1-1,CASSSGNTEAFF,TGTGCCAGCAGTTCAGGGAACACTGAAGCTTTCTTT
-,once,TRBV4-3,16,TRBJ2-3,CASSQDLGAPTDTQYF,TGCGCCAGCAGCCAAGATCTGGGGGCGCCTACAGATACGCAGTATTTT
-,-,TRBV5-1,14,TRBJ1-4,CASSLGAHNEKLFF,TGCGCCAGCAGCTTGGGTGCCCACAATGAAAAACTGTTTTTT
TRBD2,-,TRBV27,17,TRBJ2-5,CASSSERTLAGGETQYF,TGTGCCAGCAGTTCCGAGCGTACACTAGCGGGGGGAGAGACCCAGTACTTC
TRBD1,-,TRBV4-2,17,TRBJ1-2,CASSQAVREDRDYGYTF,TGTGCCAGCAGCCAAGCGGTTAGGGAGGACAGGGACTATGGCTACACCTTC
-,-,TRBV23-1,16,TRBJ1-5,CASSNACCGGNQPQHF,TGCGCCAGCAGCAACGCATGTTGCGGGGGCAATCAGCCCCAGCATTTT
-,-,TRBV25-1,14,TRBJ2-7,CASRRTAEPYEQYF,TGTGCCAGCAGAAGGACAGCCGAACCCTACGAGCAGTACTTC
-,-,TRBV28,14,TRBJ1-1,CASSLTSEYTEAFF,TGTGCCAGCAGTTTAACATCAGAGTACACTGAAGCTTTCTTT
TRBD2,-,TRBV6-4,16,TRBJ2-3,CASSDSSSSGADTQYF,TGTGCCAGCAGTGACTCGAGCTCTAGCGGGGCAGATACGCAGTATTTT
-,-,TRBV2,13,TRBJ2-7,CASSMEGPYEQYF,TGTGCCAGCAGTATGGAGGGTCCCTACGAGCAGTACTTC
-,once,TRBV4-1,13,TRBJ2-1,CASSRSSYNEQFF,TGCGCCAGCAGCCGGAGCTCCTACAATGAGCAGTTCTTC
-,-,TRBV5-4,10,TRBJ1-1,CASRLSGAFF,TGTGCCAGCAGACTATCCGGGGCTTTCTTT
-,-,TRBV27,15,TRBJ1-5,CASREQGYSNQPQHF,TGTGCCAGCAGAGAACAGGGCTATAGCAATCAGCCCCAGCATTTT
-,-,TRBV10-3,16,TRBJ2-2,CAISETIQLYTGELFF,TGTGCCATCAGTGAAACAATCCAGTTGTACACCGGGGAGCTGTTTTTT
TRBD2,medium-sized,TRBV9,14,TRBJ2-3,CASSPPTSEATQYF,TGTGCCAGCAGCCCGCCGACTAGCGAGGCTACGCAGTATTTT
-,-,TRBV27,14,TRBJ1-2,CASGSLQGAYGYTF,TGTGCCAGCGGGTCCTTACAGGGAGCCTATGGCTACACCTTC
-,-,TRBV6-6,14,TRBJ2-2,CASSLGLFTGELFF,TGTGCCAGCAGTTTAGGGTTATTTACCGGGGAGCTGTTTTTT
-,-,TRBV6-5,15,TRBJ2-7,CASSYSISVTYEQYF,TGTGCCAGCAGTTACTCTATTTCGGTAACCTACGAGCAGTACTTC
-,once,TRBV7-9,14,TRBJ1-3,CASSTAFSGNTIYF,TGTGCCAGCAGCACAGCCTTCTCTGGAAACACCATATATTTT
-,-,TRBV7-8,15,TRBJ2-3,CASSPSPAWTDTQYF,TGTGCCAGCAGCCCATCCCCCGCGTGGACAGATACGCAGTATTTT
TRBD2,-,TRBV5-8,13,TRBJ2-7,CASSFSGSYEQYF,TGTGCCAGCAGCTTTAGCGGGAGCTACGAGCAGTACTTC
TRBD1,-,TRBV10-3,16,TRBJ2-1,CAISESMEQGVNEQFF,TGTGCCATCAGTGAGTCGATGGAACAGGGGGTCAATGAGCAGTTCTTC
-,-,TRBV4-1,17,TRBJ2-3,CASSPYSGGGMTDTQYF,TGCGCCAGCAGCCCCTATAGTGGGGGGGGCATGACAGATACGCAGTATTTT
-,-,TRBV29-1,15,TRBJ1-2,CSVDFGTQMGNGYTF,TGCAGCGTTGATTTTGGGACCCAAATGGGAAATGGCTACACCTTC
TRBD1,-,TRBV7-8,15,TRBJ2-7,CASSSRQGPSYEQYF,TGTGCCAGCAGCTCGCGACAGGGCCCTTCCTACGAGCAGTACTTC
-,-,TRBV11-2,13,TRBJ2-5,CASSRGPQETQYF,TGTGCCAGCAGCCGAGGGCCGCAAGAGACCCAGTACTTC
-,few,TRBV7-9,18,TRBJ2-2,CASSPPFGASLDTGELFF,TGTGCCAGCAGCCCCCCTTTCGGCGCATCCCTTGACACCGGGGAGCTGTTTTTT
-,-,TRBV7-9,15,TRBJ2-1,CASSLFGSSYNEQFF,TGTGCCAGCAGCTTATTCGGGAGTTCCTACAATGAGCAGTTCTTC
-,-,TRBV4-3,17,TRBJ2-3,CASSQDWVAVRTDTQYF,TGCGCCAGCAGCCAAGATTGGGTAGCGGTCCGCACAGATACGCAGTATTTT
-,once,TRBV11-3,13,TRBJ2-3,CASARTVRDTQYF,TGTGCCAGCGCGAGGACAGTACGAGATACGCAGTATTTT